Given below is one T cell receptor beta chain in context. The antigen remains unidentified. The data were taken from a study of Ad26.COV2.S vaccination and SARS-CoV-2 variants. Study overall: Of the COV1001 trial arms, the Ad26.COV2.S arm included the donor. General study findings and limits: Participants in the vaccine arm had higher spike-specific TCR breadth; placebo recipients had lower.

Generated by immunoSEQ multiplex PCR, the TCRdb table keeps only in-frame clones and is missing some. The sample lists about 280,000 clones, approximately 89% occurring once. The treatment denotes: some 20 received Ad26.COV2.S at low or high dose, single or two shots; 5 received placebo; per-sample allocation not given. Vaccine and placebo recipients were sampled on day 63 after the first injection. The material sequenced was peripheral blood, taken in a trial of Ad26.COV2.S vaccine versus placebo. This sequence was found in a person between 18 and 59 years old who received the Ad26.COV2.S COVID-19 vaccine or a placebo.

The CDR3 loop reads CASGQSAKDRGSTDTQYF. The DNA of the CDR3 is TGTGCTAGTGGGCAATCTGCTAAGGACAGGGGGAGCACAGATACGCAGTATTTT. J is TRBJ2-3 and V is TRBV12-5; 10 bases align to TRBD1. The CDR3 sequence is 18 residues long. Unmatched junction bases numbered 12, after V lost 6 bases and J lost 0 bases. Germline-derived CDR1 and CDR2 are LGHNT and FRNRAP.